This T cell receptor (beta chain) was captured by sequencing in a study of blood T cells in healthy people across ages. Primers used in a second PCR of about 7 to 12 cycles were a sample-barcoded 5' primer and a J-beta primer mix. TCRdb used MiXCR to reprocess the 5' RACE reads, holding one entry per CDR3 protein. The sample includes 800,000 or so distinct CDR3 sequences, 20% to 25% seen only once; the top ten take 3% to 4%. This clonotype was seen a handful of times. The same data also contributed to another study, on T cells of mothers and their children. From that report: All extracted RNA went into cDNA synthesis, approximately 1.5 ug per 15 ul.

The sample taken for sequencing was blood. The clonotype was recovered from a boy between 10 and 17 years old in good health.

CDR3 nucleotide sequence: TGTGCCAGCAGCGATCGACTAGCGGGAGACCCGGGGACCCAGTACTTC. Its translation: CASSDRLAGDPGTQYF. The rearrangement links TRBV28 to TRBJ2-5, with 12 positions matching TRBD2. The CDR3 covers 16 residues. Per germline, CDR1 MDHEN and CDR2 SYDVKM. The V and J ends lost 6 bases and 7 bases, in that order; junction bases with no gene match: 12.